This T cell receptor (beta chain) was captured in a study of T cell repertoires and HLA-DP antigens. Background on the study: Average DNA input: 218.4 ng for CD137+CD4+ sorts, roughly 1.2 ug pre-culture.

This CDR3 region has 13 residues. V lost 3 bases and J 4 bases, leaving 7 bases between the germline ends. CDR1 is SEHNR, CDR2 FQNEAQ, per germline (reference sequence). Some clones are missing from TCRdb's copy, which holds only in-frame ones; the method was immunoSEQ multiplex PCR. The repertoire holds approximately 100,000 clones, with roughly 86% as singletons. As regards this clone: Its antigen is undetermined.

The sequence was obtained from a man aged 50-59 years in good health and CMV-seronegative. The sequenced sample consisted of CD4+ T cells from PBMCs. V is TRBV7-9 and J is TRBJ1-5; D is unclear. CDR3 region: CASSFSPNQPQHF. DNA for the CDR3: TGTGCCAGCAGCTTCTCCCCAAATCAGCCCCAGCATTTT.